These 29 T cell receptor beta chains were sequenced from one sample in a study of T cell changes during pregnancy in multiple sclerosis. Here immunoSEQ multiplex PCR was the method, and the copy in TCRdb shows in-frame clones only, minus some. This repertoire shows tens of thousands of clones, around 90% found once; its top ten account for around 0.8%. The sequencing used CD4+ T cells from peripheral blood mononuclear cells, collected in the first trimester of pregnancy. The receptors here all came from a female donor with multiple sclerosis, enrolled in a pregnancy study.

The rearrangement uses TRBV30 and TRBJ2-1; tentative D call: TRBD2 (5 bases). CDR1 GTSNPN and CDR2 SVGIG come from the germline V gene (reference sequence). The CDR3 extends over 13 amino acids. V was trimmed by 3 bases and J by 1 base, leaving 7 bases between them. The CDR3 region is CAWSGDSYNEQFF. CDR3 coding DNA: TGTGCCTGGAGCGGGGATTCCTACAATGAGCAGTTCTTC.

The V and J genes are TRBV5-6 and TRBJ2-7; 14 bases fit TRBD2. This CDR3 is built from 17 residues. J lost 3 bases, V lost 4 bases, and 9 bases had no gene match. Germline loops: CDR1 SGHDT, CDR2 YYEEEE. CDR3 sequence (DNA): TGTGCCAGCAGCCTGAGGACTAGCGGGGGGACTCTCTACGAGCAGTACTTC. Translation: CASSLRTSGGTLYEQYF.

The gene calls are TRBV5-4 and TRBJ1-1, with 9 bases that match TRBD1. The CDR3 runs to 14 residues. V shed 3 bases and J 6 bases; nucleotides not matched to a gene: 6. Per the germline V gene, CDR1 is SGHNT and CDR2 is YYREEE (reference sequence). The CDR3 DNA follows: TGTGCCAGCAGCTCCTACAGGGGGCACGCTGAAGCTTTCTTT. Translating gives CASSSYRGHAEAFF. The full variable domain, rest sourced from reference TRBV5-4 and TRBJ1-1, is ETGVTQSPTHLIKTRGQQVTLRCSSQSGHNTVSWYQQALGQGPQFIFQYYREEENGRGNFPPRFSGLQFPNYSSELNVNALELDDSALYLCASSSYRGHAEAFFGQGTRLTVV.

CDR3 protein: CASTTGLATPTDTQYF. The CDR3 DNA reads TGTGCCAGCACCACGGGACTAGCGACCCCCACAGATACGCAGTATTTT. The chain combines TRBV14 with TRBJ2-3; 10 bases line up with TRBD2. J gave up 2 bases and V 7 bases, and 9 bases lay outside the gene matches. CDR3 length equals 16 residues. Germline V gene data show CDR1 as SGHDN and CDR2 as FVKESK.

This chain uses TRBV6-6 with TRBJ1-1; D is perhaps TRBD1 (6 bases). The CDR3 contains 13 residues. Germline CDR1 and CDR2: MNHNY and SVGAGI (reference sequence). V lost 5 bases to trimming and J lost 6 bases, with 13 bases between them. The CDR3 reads CASSRQVGSEAFF. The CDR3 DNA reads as TGTGCCAGCAGTCGACAGGTTGGGTCTGAAGCTTTCTTT.

CDR3 nucleotide sequence: TGTGCCAGCAGCTTGGTATGGACAGGCACTGAAGCTTTCTTT. It specifies CASSLVWTGTEAFF. The chain couples TRBV5-5 to TRBJ1-1, with TRBD1 identical over 7 bases. Germline V gene sequence: CDR1 SGHKS, CDR2 YYEKEE (reference sequence). CDR3 length equals 14 residues. The V segment lost 0 bases and the J segment 4 bases; nucleotides outside the gene matches: 3.

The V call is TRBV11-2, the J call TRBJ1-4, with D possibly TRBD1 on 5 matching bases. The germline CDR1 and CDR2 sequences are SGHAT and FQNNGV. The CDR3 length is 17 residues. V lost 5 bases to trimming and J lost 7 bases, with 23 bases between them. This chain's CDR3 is CASSRSGRQGMGEKLFF. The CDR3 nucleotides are TGTGCCAGCAGCCGATCTGGGCGCCAGGGCATGGGTGAAAAACTGTTTTTT. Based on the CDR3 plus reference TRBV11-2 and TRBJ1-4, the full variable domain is EAGVAQSPRYKIIEKRQSVAFWCNPISGHATLYWYQQILGQGPKLLIQFQNNGVVDDSQLPKDRFSAERLKGVDSTLKIQPAKLEDSAVYLCASSRSGRQGMGEKLFFGSGTQLSVL.

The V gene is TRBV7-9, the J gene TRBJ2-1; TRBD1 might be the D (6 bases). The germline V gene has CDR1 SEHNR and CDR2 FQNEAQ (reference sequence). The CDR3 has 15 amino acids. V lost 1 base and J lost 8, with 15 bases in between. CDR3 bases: TGTGCCAGCAGCTTAGGGGCAGGGGCGGTGGATGAGCAGTTCTTC. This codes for CASSLGAGAVDEQFF.

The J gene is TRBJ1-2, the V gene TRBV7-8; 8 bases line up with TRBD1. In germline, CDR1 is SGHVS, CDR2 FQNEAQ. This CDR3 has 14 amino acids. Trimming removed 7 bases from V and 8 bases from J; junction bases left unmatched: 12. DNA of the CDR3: TGTGCCAGCAACCCACAGGGGGAAGTGGCGGGCTACACCTTC. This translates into CASNPQGEVAGYTF.

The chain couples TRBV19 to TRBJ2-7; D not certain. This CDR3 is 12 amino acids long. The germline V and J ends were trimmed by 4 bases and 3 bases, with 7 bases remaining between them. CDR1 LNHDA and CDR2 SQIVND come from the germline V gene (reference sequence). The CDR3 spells CASSKNGYEQYF. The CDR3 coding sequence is TGTGCCAGTAGTAAAAACGGCTACGAGCAGTACTTC.

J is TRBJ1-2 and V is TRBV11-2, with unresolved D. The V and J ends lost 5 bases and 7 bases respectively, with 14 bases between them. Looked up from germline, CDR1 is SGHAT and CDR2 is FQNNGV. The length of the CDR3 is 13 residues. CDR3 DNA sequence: TGTGCCAGCAGCGTAGGGTACAGCTCTGGCTACACCTTC. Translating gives CASSVGYSSGYTF.

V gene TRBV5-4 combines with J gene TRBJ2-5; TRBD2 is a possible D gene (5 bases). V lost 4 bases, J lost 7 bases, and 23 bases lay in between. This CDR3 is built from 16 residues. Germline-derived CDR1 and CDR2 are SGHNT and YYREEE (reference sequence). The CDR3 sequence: CASSQGRNGLRGTQYF. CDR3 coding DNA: TGTGCCAGCAGCCAAGGTAGAAATGGTCTTCGGGGGACCCAGTACTTC.

For the CDR3, the DNA is TGTGCCAGCAGCAAGGGGACAGGGTTATCCTACGAGCAGTACTTC. Its translation is CASSKGTGLSYEQYF. The chain links TRBV5-6 to TRBJ2-7; 9 nucleotides align to TRBD1. Germline lookup yields CDR1 SGHDT and CDR2 YYEEEE. With 4 bases clipped from V and 1 base from J, the junction kept 6 bases outside the gene matches. The length of the CDR3 is 15 residues.

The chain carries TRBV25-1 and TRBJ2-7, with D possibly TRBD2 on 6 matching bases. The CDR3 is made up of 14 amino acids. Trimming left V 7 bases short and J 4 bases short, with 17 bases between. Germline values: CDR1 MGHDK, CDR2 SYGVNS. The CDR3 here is CASTAGGVGYEQYF. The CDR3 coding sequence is TGTGCCAGCACCGCCGGAGGGGTCGGGTACGAGCAGTACTTC.

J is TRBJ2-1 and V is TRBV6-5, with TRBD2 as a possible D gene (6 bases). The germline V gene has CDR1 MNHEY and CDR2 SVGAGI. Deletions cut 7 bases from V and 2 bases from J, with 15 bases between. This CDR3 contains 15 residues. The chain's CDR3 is CASTPGRGTYNEQFF. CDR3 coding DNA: TGTGCCAGCACTCCGGGCCGGGGGACCTACAATGAGCAGTTCTTC.

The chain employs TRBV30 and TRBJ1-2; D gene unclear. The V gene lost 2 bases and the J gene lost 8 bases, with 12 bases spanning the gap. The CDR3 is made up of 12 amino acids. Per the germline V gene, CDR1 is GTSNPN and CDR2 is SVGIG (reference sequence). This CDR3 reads CAWSPLPGGYTF. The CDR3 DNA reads TGTGCCTGGAGTCCCCTCCCAGGAGGCTACACCTTC. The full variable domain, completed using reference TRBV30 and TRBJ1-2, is SQTIHQWPATLVQPVGSPLSLECTVEGTSNPNLYWYRQAAGRGLQLLFYSVGIGQISSEVPQNLSASRPQDRQFILSSKKLLLSDSGFYLCAWSPLPGGYTFGSGTRLTVV.

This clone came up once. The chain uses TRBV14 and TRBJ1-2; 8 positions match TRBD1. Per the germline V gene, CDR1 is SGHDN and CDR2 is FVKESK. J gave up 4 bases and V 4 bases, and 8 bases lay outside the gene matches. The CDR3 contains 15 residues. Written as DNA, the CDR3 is TGTGCCAGCAGCCCTCAGGGGGCGAGGTTCTATGGCTACACCTTC. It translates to CASSPQGARFYGYTF.

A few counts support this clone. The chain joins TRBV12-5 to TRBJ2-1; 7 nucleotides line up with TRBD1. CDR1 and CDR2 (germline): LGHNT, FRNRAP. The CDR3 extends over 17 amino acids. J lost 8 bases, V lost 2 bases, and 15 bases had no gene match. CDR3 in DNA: TGTGCTAGTGGTTTGCGTCAGTTCGGGGACAGCTCGTATGAGCAGTTCTTC. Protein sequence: CASGLRQFGDSSYEQFF.

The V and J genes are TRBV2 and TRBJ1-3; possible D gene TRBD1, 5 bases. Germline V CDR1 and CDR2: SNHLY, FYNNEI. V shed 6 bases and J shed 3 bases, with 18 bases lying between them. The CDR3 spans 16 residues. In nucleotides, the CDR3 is TGTGCCAGCAGGGTGGTTAGGGGTTTGAGTGGAAACACCATATATTTT. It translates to CASRVVRGLSGNTIYF.

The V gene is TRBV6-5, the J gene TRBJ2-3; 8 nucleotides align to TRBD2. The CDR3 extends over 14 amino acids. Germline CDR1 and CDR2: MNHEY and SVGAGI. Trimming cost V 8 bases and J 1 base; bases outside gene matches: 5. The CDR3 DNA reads TGTGCCAGCCAAGCGGGGGCCCGCACAGATACGCAGTATTTT. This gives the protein CASQAGARTDTQYF.

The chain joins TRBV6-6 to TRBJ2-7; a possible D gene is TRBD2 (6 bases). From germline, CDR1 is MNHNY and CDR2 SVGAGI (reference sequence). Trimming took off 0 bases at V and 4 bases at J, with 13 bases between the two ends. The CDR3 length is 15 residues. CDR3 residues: CASSYSTRGFYEQYF. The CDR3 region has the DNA TGTGCCAGCAGTTACTCGACCCGGGGGTTTTACGAGCAGTACTTC.

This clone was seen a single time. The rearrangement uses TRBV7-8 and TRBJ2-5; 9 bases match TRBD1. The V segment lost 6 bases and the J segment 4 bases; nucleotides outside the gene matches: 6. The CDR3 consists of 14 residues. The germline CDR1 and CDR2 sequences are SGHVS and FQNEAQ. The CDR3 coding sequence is TGTGCCAGCAGATTTACAGGGGGCCCAGAGACCCAGTACTTC. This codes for CASRFTGGPETQYF.

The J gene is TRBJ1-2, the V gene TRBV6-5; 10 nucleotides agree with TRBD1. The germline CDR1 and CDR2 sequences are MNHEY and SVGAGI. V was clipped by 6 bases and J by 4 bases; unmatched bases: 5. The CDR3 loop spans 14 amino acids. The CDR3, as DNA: TGTGCCAGCAGGAGGACAGGGGGTACCTATGGCTACACCTTC. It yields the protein CASRRTGGTYGYTF.

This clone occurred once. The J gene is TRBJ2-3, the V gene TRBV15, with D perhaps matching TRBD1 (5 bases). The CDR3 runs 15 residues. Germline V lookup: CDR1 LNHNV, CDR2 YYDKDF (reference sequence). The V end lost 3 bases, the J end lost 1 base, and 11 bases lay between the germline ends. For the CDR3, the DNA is TGTGCCACCAGCAGGGGAACAGGTCGCACAGATACGCAGTATTTT. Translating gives CATSRGTGRTDTQYF.

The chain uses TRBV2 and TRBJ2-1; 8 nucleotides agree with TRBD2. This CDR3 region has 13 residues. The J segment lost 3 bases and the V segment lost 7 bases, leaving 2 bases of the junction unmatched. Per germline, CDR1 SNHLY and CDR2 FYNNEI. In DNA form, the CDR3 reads TGTGCCAGCATCAGCGGGGGCTACAATGAGCAGTTCTTC. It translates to CASISGGYNEQFF.

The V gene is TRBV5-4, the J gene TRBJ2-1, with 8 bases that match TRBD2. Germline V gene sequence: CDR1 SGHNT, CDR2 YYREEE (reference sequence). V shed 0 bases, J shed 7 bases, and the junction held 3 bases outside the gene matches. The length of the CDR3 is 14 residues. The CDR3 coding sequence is TGTGCCAGCAGCTTGGAGGCGGGGGGAAATGAGCAGTTCTTC. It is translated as CASSLEAGGNEQFF.

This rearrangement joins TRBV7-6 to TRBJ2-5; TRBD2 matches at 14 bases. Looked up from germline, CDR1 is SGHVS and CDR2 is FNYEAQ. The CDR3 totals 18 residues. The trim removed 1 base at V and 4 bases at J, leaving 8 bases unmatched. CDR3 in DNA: TGTGCCAGCAGCTTAGGGACTAGCGGGGGGCGCTCTCGAGAGACCCAGTACTTC. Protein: CASSLGTSGGRSRETQYF.

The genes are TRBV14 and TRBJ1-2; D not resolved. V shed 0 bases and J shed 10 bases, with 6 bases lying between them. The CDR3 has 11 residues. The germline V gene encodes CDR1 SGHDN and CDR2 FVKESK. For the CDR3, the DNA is TGTGCCAGCAGCCAAGAGGGAGACTACACCTTC. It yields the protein CASSQEGDYTF.

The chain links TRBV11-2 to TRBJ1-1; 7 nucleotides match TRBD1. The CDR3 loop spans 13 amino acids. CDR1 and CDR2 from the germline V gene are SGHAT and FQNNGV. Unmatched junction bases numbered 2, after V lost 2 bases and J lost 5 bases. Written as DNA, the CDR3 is TGTGCCAGCAGCTTACGGACAGGAACTGAAGCTTTCTTT. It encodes CASSLRTGTEAFF.